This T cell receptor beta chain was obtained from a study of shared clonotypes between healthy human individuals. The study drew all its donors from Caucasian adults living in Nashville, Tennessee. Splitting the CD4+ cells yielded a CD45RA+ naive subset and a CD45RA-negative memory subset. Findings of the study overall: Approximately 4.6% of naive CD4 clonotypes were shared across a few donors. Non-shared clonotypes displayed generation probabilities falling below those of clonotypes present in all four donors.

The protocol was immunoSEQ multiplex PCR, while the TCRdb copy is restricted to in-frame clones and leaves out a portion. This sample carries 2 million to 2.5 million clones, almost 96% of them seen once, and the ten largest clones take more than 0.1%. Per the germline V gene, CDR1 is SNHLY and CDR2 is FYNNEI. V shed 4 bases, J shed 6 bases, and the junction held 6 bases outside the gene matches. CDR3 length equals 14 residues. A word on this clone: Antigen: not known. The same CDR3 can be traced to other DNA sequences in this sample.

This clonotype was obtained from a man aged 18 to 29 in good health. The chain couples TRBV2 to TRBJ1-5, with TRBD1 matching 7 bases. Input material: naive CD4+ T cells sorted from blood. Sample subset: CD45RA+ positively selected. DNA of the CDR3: TGTGCCAGCAGTGGACAGGGAGGGGGTCAGCCCCAGCATTTT. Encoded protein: CASSGQGGGQPQHF. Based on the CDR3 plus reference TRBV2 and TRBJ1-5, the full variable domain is EPEVTQTPSHQVTQMGQEVILRCVPISNHLYFYWYRQILGQKVEFLVSFYNNEISEKSEIFDDQFSVERPDGSNFTLKIRSTKLEDSAMYFCASSGQGGGQPQHFGDGTRLSIL.